This paragraph reports one T cell receptor beta chain. As yet, its antigen is unknown. The CDR3 extends over 12 amino acids. CDR1 ENHRY and CDR2 SYGVKD come from the germline V gene. V dropped 8 bases and J dropped 2 bases, with 9 bases sitting between them. One entry per CDR3 protein results from TCRdb running MiXCR on the 5' RACE reads. The table has roughly 400,000 distinct CDR3 sequences, roughly a sixth seen once. The data originate from a study of T cells after yellow fever vaccination. Study-wide findings and caveats: It was a weaker secondary response, yet one that peaked faster, at day 5 versus 15. There was a small share of clonotypes that showed up in both the CD4 and CD8 compartments.

This receptor was taken from a man aged 18 to 30 who received the YFV17D yellow fever vaccine. Here the sequenced sample was PBMCs, taken before the yellow fever booster vaccination. This rearrangement joins TRBV10-3 to TRBJ2-5; D call uncertain. The CDR3 nucleotides read TGTGCCATCGGTTCGACACAAGAGACCCAGTACTTC. Amino acids: CAIGSTQETQYF.